The clone carrying this T cell receptor beta chain turned up a few times. Its antigen is undetermined. Relative to the germline gene, one junction end is altered; a read error may explain this. This entry comes from a study of spatial heterogeneity in lung cancer. TCRdb analysed the 5' RACE reads with MiXCR anew, one entry per CDR3 protein. The repertoire holds fewer than 6,000 distinct CDR3 sequences, with 8% to 9.5% as singletons. Described time point: sample taken at primary tumor resection. The V gene's germline CDR1 is SQVTM and CDR2 ANQGSEA. This CDR3 is 15 amino acids long. Study findings and constraints: Mutation counts in tumors were tracked by counts of expanded intratumoral alpha and beta TCRs.

The V call is TRBV29-1, the J call TRBJ2-2; 7 nucleotides line up with TRBD2. This clonotype was sampled from a male donor with early-stage non-small cell lung cancer. The sequencing here drew on lung tumor tissue, taken at surgery. DNA for the CDR3: TGCAGCGTGGAAGAAGCGGGGATGGGCACCGGGGAGCTGTTTTTT. Its protein product is CSVEEAGMGTGELFF.